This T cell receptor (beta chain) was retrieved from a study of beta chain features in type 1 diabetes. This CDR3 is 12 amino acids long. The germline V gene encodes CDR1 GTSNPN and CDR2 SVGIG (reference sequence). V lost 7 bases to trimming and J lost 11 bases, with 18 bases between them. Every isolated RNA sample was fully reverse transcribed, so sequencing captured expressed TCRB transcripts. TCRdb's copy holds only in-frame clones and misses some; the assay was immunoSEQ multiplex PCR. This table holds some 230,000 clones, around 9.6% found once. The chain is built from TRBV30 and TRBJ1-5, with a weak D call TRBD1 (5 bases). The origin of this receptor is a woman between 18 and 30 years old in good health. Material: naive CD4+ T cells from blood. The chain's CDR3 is CASDSGGGTQHF. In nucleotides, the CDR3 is TGTGCCTCCGATAGCGGGGGAGGGACCCAGCATTTT.